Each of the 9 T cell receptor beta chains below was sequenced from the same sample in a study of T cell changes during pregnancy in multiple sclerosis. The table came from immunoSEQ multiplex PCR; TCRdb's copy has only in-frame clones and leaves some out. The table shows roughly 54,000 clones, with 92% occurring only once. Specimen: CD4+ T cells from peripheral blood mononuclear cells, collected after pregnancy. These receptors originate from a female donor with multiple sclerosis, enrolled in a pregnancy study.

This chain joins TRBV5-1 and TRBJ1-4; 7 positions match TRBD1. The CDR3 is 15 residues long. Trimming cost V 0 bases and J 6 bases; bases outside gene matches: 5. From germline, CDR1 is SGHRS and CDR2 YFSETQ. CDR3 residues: CASSLGGTVHEKLFF. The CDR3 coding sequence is TGCGCCAGCAGCTTGGGGGGGACAGTTCATGAAAAACTGTTTTTT.

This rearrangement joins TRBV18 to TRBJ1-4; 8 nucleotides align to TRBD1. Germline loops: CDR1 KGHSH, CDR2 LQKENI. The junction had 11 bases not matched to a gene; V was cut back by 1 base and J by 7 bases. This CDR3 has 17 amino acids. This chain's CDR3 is CASSPRPQTGVIEKLFF. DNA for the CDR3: TGTGCCAGCTCACCACGACCCCAGACAGGGGTTATTGAAAAACTGTTTTTT.

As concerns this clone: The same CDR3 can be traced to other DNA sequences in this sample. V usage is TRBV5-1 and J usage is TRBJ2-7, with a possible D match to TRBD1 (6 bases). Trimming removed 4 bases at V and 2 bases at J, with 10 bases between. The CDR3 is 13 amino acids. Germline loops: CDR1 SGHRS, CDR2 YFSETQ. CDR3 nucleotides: TGCGCCAGCAGCGCGGACAGAGCCTACGAGCAGTACTTC. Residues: CASSADRAYEQYF. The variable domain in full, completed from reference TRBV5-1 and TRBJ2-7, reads KAGVTQTPRYLIKTRGQQVTLSCSPISGHRSVSWYQQTPGQGLQFLFEYFSETQRNKGNFPGRFSGRQFSNSRSEMNVSTLELGDSALYLCASSADRAYEQYFGPGTRLTVT.

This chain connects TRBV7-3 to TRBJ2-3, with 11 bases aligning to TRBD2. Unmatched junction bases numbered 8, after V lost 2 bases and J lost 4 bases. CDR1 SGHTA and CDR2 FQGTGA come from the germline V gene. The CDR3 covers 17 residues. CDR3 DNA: TGTGCCAGCAGCTTATTGGTAGCGGGGGGGGGTGCAGATACGCAGTATTTT. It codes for CASSLLVAGGGADTQYF.

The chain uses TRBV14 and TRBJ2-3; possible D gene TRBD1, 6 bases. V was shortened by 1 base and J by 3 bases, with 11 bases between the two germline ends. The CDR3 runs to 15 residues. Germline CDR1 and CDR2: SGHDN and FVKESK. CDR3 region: CASSQARGLTDTQYF. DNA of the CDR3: TGTGCCAGCAGCCAAGCCAGGGGATTGACAGATACGCAGTATTTT.

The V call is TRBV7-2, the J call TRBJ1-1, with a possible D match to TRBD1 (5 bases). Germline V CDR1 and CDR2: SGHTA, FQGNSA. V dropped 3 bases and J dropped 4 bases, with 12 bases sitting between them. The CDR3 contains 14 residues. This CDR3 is CASSFQGQGTEAFF. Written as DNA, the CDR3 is TGTGCCAGCAGCTTTCAGGGCCAGGGCACTGAAGCTTTCTTT.

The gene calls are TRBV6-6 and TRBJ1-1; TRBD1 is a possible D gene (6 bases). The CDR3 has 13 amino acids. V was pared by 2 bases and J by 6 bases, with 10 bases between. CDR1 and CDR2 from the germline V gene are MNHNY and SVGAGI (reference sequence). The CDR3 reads CASSYPQGAEAFF. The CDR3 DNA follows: TGTGCCAGCAGTTACCCACAGGGCGCTGAAGCTTTCTTT.

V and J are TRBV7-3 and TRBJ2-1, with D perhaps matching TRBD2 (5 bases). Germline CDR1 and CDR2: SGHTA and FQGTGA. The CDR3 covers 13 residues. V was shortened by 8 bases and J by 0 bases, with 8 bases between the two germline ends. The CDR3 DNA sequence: TGTGCCAGCGGCCGGGGCTCCTACAATGAGCAGTTCTTC. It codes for CASGRGSYNEQFF.

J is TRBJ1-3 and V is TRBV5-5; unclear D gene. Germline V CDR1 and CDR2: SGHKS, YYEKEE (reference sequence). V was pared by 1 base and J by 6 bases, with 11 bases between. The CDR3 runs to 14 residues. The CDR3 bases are TGTGCCAGCAGCTTGTCATCCTGGCAAAACACCATATATTTT. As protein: CASSLSSWQNTIYF.